A selection of T cell receptor beta chains follows, all from one sample in a study of prognosis after radiotherapy for stage I lung cancer. TCRdb independently ran MiXCR on the multiplex PCR reads; one entry per CDR3 protein. The repertoire holds approximately 30,000 distinct CDR3 sequences, with less than 35% as singletons. The sample was PBMCs, taken before or after stereotactic body radiation therapy (not recorded which). These receptor sequences come from a donor aged 50 or older with non-small cell lung cancer. CDR3s include the opening cysteine and the closing phenylalanine or tryptophan. The D gene is left open where the match is weak. The size entry is marked missing in some rows and otherwise reads once, few, many or a size class.

clone size: .
J gene: TRBJ2-3
D gene: TRBD2
V gene: TRBV20-1
CDR3 DNA: TGCAGTGCTAGAAACATAGCGGGAGGGCCCGCAGATACGCAGTATTTT
CDR3 protein: CSARNIAGGPADTQYF

clone size: many
J gene: TRBJ2-7
D gene: TRBD2
V gene: TRBV29-1
CDR3 DNA: TGCAGCGTTGAAGGGGAAGGGACTAGCGGGGGTTTCGACTACGAGCAGTACTTC
CDR3 protein: CSVEGEGTSGGFDYEQYF

clone size: many
J gene: TRBJ2-3
D gene: .
V gene: TRBV5-4
CDR3 DNA: TGTGCCAGCAGCTTAGACCTCCGTAACACAGATACGCAGTATTTT
CDR3 protein: CASSLDLRNTDTQYF

clone size: once
J gene: TRBJ2-3
D gene: TRBD2
V gene: TRBV24-1
CDR3 DNA: TGTGCCACCAGTGACCAGACTAGCGGAGACACAGATACGCAGTATTTT
CDR3 protein: CATSDQTSGDTDTQYF

clone size: once
J gene: TRBJ2-7
D gene: TRBD1
V gene: TRBV18
CDR3 DNA: TGTGCCAGCTCACTAATTGAACAGGGGGTAGGGCAGTACTTC
CDR3 protein: CASSLIEQGVGQYF

clone size: medium-sized
J gene: TRBJ2-7
D gene: .
V gene: TRBV27
CDR3 DNA: TGTGCCAGCAGTTCCAGGACTGGTTATTCTTTCTACGAGCAGTACTTC
CDR3 protein: CASSSRTGYSFYEQYF

clone size: many
J gene: TRBJ2-3
D gene: TRBD1
V gene: TRBV19
CDR3 DNA: TGTGCCAGTAGTATAATGGGACAGCCTACAGATACGCAGTATTTT
CDR3 protein: CASSIMGQPTDTQYF

clone size: .
J gene: TRBJ2-2
D gene: .
V gene: TRBV19
CDR3 DNA: TGTACCAGTAGTATAACCGGGGCAAGGACCGGGGAGCTGTTCTTT
CDR3 protein: CTSSITGARTGELFF

clone size: many
J gene: TRBJ2-5
D gene: .
V gene: TRBV25-1
CDR3 DNA: TGTGCCAGCAGTGAATCGGGTTTAGAGACCCAGTACTTC
CDR3 protein: CASSESGLETQYF

clone size: .
J gene: TRBJ2-7
D gene: .
V gene: TRBV6-4
CDR3 DNA: TGTGCCAGAAGTGAAGCGGGTTGGAGAGGGCTAACCTACGAGCAGTACTTC
CDR3 protein: CARSEAGWRGLTYEQYF